This TCR beta chain emerged from a study of a mutant IDH1 vaccine in newly diagnosed glioma. Profiling relied on immunoSEQ multiplex PCR, and the TCRdb table lists in-frame clones only, not all of them. The sample consists of about 35,000 clones, 75% to 90% of them appearing once. Described time point: week 11, during vaccination. In the vaccine, a single dose held 300 ug of the mutant IDH1 20-mer peptide, along with topical imiquimod. Points on this clone: The target antigen is unknown.

Between the trimmed V and J ends, which lost 7 bases and 3 bases, there was a span of 6 bases. Germline assignment: CDR1 LGHNT and CDR2 FRNRAP. The CDR3 is 11 residues long. The V gene is TRBV12-5, the J gene TRBJ1-1; no firm D call. This sample comprised peripheral blood mononuclear cells (PBMCs), obtained from a glioma patient whose treatment included an IDH1 peptide vaccine. The TCR was taken from a woman aged 25 to 39 with glioma. Some clones in this sample may be carry-over from other donors' samples. CDR3 sequence reads: CASDDYTEAFF. The CDR3 nucleotides read TGTGCTAGTGACGACTACACTGAAGCTTTCTTT.